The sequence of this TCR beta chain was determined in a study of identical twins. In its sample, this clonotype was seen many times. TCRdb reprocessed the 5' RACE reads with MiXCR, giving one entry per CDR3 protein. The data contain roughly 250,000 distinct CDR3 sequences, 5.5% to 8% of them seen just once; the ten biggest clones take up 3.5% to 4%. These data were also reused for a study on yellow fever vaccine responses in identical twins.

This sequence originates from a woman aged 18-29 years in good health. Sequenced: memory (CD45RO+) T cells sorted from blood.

The CDR3 DNA reads TGTGCCAGCAGTCTCAGTACAGGTAGCCCTGATGGCTACACCTTC. Encoded protein: CASSLSTGSPDGYTF. The rearrangement links TRBV27 to TRBJ1-2; D may be TRBD1 (5 bases). The V gene's germline CDR1 is MNHEY and CDR2 SMNVEV (reference sequence). CDR3 length: 15 amino acids. The V and J ends lost 5 bases and 6 bases respectively, with 19 bases between them.